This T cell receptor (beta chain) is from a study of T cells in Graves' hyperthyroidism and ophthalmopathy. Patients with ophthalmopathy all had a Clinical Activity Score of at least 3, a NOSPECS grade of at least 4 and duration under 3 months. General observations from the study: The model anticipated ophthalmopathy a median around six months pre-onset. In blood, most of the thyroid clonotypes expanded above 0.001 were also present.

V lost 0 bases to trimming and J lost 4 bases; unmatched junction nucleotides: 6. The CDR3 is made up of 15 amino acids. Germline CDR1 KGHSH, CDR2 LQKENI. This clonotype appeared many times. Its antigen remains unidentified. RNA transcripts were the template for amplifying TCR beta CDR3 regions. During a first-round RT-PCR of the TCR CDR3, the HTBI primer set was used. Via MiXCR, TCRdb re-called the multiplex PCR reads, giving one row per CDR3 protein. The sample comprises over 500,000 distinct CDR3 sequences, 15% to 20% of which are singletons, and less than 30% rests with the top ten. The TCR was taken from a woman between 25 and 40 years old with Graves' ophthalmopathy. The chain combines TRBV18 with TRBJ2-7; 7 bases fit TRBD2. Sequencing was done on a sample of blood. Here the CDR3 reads CASSPPLAESYEQYF. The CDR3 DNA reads TGTGCCAGCTCACCACCTCTAGCGGAGAGTTACGAGCAGTACTTC.